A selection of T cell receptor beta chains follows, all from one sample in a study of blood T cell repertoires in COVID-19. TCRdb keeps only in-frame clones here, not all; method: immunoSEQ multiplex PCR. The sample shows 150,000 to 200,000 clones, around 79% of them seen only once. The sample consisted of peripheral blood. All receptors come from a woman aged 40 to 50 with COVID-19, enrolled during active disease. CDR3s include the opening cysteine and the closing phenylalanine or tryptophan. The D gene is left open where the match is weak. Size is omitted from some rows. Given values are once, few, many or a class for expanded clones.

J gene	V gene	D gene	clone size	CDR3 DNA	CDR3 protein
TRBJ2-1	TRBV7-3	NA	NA	TGTGCCAGCAGCTTAAAGGGGCAGGACAGCTCCTACAATGAGCAGTTCTTC	CASSLKGQDSSYNEQFF
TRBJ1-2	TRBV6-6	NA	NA	TGTGCCAGCAGAATACAGGATTTCGACGGCTACACCTTC	CASRIQDFDGYTF
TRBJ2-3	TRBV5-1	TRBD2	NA	TGCGCCAGCAGCGTGGGACTAGCGGGGTACACAGATACGCAGTATTTT	CASSVGLAGYTDTQYF
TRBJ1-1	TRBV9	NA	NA	TGTGCCAGCAGCGTAGTAGCTGAAACCGGGTTGGCTTTCTTT	CASSVVAETGLAFF
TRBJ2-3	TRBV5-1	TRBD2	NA	TGCGCCAGCAGCCGGACTAGAGGTACGCAGTATTTT	CASSRTRGTQYF
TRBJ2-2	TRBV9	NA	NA	TGTGCCAGCGGACGGGGGGCTGGCACCGGGGAGCTGTTTTTT	CASGRGAGTGELFF
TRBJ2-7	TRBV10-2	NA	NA	TGCGCCAGCAGTGAAACTAGGCGGCTAGCCTCCTACGAGCAGTACTTC	CASSETRRLASYEQYF
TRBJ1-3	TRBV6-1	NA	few	TGTGCCAGCAGTGAGGGGGGGAGCTCTGGAAACACCATATATTTT	CASSEGGSSGNTIYF
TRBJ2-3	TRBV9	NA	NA	TGTGCCAGCAGCGTCTCCGGGACTTGGGACAGCACAGATACGCAGTATTTT	CASSVSGTWDSTDTQYF
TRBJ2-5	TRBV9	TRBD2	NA	TGTGCCAGCAGCGCCGGGACTAGCGGGGCGTACCAAGAGACCCAGTACTTC	CASSAGTSGAYQETQYF
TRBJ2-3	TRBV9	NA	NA	TGTGCCAGCAGCGTAGAGACCCGACTAGATACGCAGTATTTT	CASSVETRLDTQYF
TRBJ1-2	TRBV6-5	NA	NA	TGTGCCAGCAGTTACTCACCGGGGGGCAGCTATGGCTACACCTTC	CASSYSPGGSYGYTF
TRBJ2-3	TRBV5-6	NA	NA	TGTGCCAGCAGCCCCCGAGGCTACACAGATACGCAGTATTTT	CASSPRGYTDTQYF
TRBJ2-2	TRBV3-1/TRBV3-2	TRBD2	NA	TGTGCCAGCAGCTGGACTAGCGGGAGACTTTCCACCGGGGAGCTGTTTTTT	CASSWTSGRLSTGELFF